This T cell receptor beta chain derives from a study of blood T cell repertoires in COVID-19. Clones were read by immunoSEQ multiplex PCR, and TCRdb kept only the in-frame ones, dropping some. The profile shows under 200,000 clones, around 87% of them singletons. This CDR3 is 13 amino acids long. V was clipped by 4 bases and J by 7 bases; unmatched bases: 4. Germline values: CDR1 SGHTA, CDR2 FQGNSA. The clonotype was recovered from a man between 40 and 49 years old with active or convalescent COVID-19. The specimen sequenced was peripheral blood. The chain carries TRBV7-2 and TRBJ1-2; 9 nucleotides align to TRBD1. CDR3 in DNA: TGTGCCAGCAGCTCACAGGGGGCCCGTGGCTACACCTTC. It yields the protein CASSSQGARGYTF.